The clone carrying this T cell receptor beta chain appeared a few times. The antigen remains undetermined. This sample is drawn from a study of CD8 T cells in ankylosing spondylitis. The CDR3 contains 18 residues. Per the germline V gene, CDR1 is SGHKS and CDR2 is YYEKEE (reference sequence). Trimming took 1 base from V and 0 from J, leaving 16 bases between them. Study conclusions and caveats: Clones tied to disease were said to be significantly enriched in matched ankylosing spondylitis synovial fluid. Ankylosing spondylitis blood appeared to be characterized by a TCR beta motif of 8 or 9 highly homologous variants.

Making use of molecular barcodes, quantitative 5'-RACE generated TCR beta libraries. MiXCR, applied by TCRdb to the 5' RACE reads, yields one record per CDR3 protein. The sample carries some 120,000 distinct CDR3 sequences, roughly 13% recorded once. This clonotype was obtained from a female donor with ankylosing spondylitis or in good health (not recorded which). The sequencing sample was made of blood, either unsorted or a sorted T cell fraction (not recorded which). The chain is built from TRBV5-5 and TRBJ1-4; D is uncertain. The CDR3: CASSLSARSPTTNEKLFF. For the CDR3, the DNA is TGTGCCAGCAGCTTGTCAGCCAGGAGCCCTACAACTAATGAAAAACTGTTTTTT. The full variable domain, its missing parts supplied by reference TRBV5-5 and TRBJ1-4, is DAGVTQSPTHLIKTRGQQVTLRCSPISGHKSVSWYQQVLGQGPQFIFQYYEKEERGRGNFPDRFSARQFPNYSSELNVNALLLGDSALYLCASSLSARSPTTNEKLFFGSGTQLSVL.